A single sample gave rise to the 30 T cell receptor beta chains below, sequenced in a study of blood T cells in healthy people across ages. Combining a sample-barcoded 5' primer with a J-beta primer mix, a second PCR ran for roughly 7 to 11 cycles. MiXCR, run by TCRdb on the 5' RACE reads, gives a single entry per CDR3 protein. The table shows around 1,800,000 distinct CDR3 sequences, with 35% to 50% occurring only once. Sequenced material: blood. The receptors originated from a human donor in good health.

This chain uses TRBV7-2 with TRBJ2-5; D may be TRBD1 (5 bases). CDR3 length equals 15 residues. Trimming pared 1 base from V and 7 bases from J, leaving 16 bases between. Germline V CDR1 and CDR2: SGHTA, FQGNSA. CDR3 sequence reads: CASSLDFTGSGTQYF. CDR3 in DNA: TGTGCCAGCAGCTTAGACTTTACAGGTTCGGGGACCCAGTACTTC. Full variable domain (remainder filled in from reference TRBV7-2 and TRBJ2-5): GAGVSQSPSNKVTEKGKDVELRCDPISGHTALYWYRQSLGQGLEFLIYFQGNSAPDKSGLPSDRFSAERTGGSVSTLTIQRTQQEDSAVYLCASSLDFTGSGTQYFGPGTRLLVL.

The chain recombines TRBV7-2 with TRBJ2-5; D tentatively fits TRBD1 or TRBD2 (5 bases each). The germline CDR1 and CDR2 sequences are SGHTA and FQGNSA. V gave up 1 base and J gave up 4 bases, with 10 bases separating them. This CDR3 comprises 14 residues. CDR3 sequence: CASSLGSGTETQYF. As DNA, the CDR3 is TGTGCCAGCAGCTTAGGTTCCGGGACAGAGACCCAGTACTTC.

The rearrangement links TRBV9 to TRBJ1-2; no firm D call. The V gene's germline CDR1 is SGDLS and CDR2 YYNGEE. The CDR3 is 15 amino acids. V lost 3 bases to trimming and J lost 3 bases, with 15 bases between them. The CDR3 coding sequence is TGTGCCAGCAGCGAACGACCGACACCAGACTATGGCTACACCTTC. Protein sequence: CASSERPTPDYGYTF.

The chain is built from TRBV29-1 and TRBJ1-1, with D perhaps matching TRBD1 (6 bases). Per the germline V gene, CDR1 is SQVTM and CDR2 is ANQGSEA. The length of the CDR3 is 13 residues. Trimming stripped 2 bases from V and 11 bases from J, with 18 bases between. For the CDR3, the DNA is TGCAGCGTTGAATTAAGATCAAGGGGGGGCGCTTTCTTT. Protein sequence: CSVELRSRGGAFF.

For this clonotype: An end of the junction differs from the germline gene, which may be a read error. The V and J genes are TRBV5-5 and TRBJ2-7; D possibly corresponds to TRBD2 (5 bases). This CDR3 has 14 residues. In germline, CDR1 is SGHKS, CDR2 YYEKEE (reference sequence). The DNA for the CDR3 is TGTGCCAGCAGCTTATTGGGGAGCTCCTACGAGCGGTACTTC. Translation: CASSLLGSSYERYF.

The chain links TRBV20-1 to TRBJ1-2; D is unclear. V was cut by 6 bases and J by 5 bases, with 16 bases left in between. Germline CDR1 and CDR2: DFQATT and SNEGSKA (reference sequence). The CDR3 extends over 13 amino acids. The CDR3 protein is CSAGVNPYYGYTF. The CDR3 DNA is TGCAGTGCGGGTGTCAACCCCTATTATGGCTACACCTTC.

This chain connects TRBV9 to TRBJ1-6; D is possibly TRBD1 (6 bases). Per the germline V gene, CDR1 is SGDLS and CDR2 is YYNGEE. CDR3 length: 16 amino acids. Trimming left V 2 bases short and J 0 bases short, with 9 bases between. The CDR3 spells CASSVQGSSYNSPLHF. The CDR3 bases are TGTGCCAGCAGCGTGCAGGGGAGCTCCTATAATTCACCCCTCCACTTT. The variable domain in full, completed from reference TRBV9 and TRBJ1-6, reads DSGVTQTPKHLITATGQRVTLRCSPRSGDLSVYWYQQSLDQGLQFLIQYYNGEERAKGNILERFSAQQFPDLHSELNLSSLELGDSALYFCASSVQGSSYNSPLHFGNGTRLTVT.

This clonotype has ten or more counts. This rearrangement joins TRBV29-1 to TRBJ2-7; D is unclear. The CDR3 is made up of 11 amino acids. Looked up from germline, CDR1 is SQVTM and CDR2 is ANQGSEA. V lost 7 bases to trimming and J lost 3 bases, with 10 bases between them. CDR3 loop: CSAKVSYEQYF. CDR3 sequence (DNA): TGCAGCGCCAAGGTTAGCTACGAGCAGTACTTC.

This clonotype was seen more than once but under ten times. The chain uses TRBV2 and TRBJ2-5; D not certain. The CDR3 loop spans 15 amino acids. Trimming pared 7 bases from V and 3 bases from J, leaving 18 bases between. Germline lookup yields CDR1 SNHLY and CDR2 FYNNEI. CDR3 region: CASTRRDTREETQYF. CDR3 in DNA: TGTGCCAGCACGAGGCGAGACACAAGAGAAGAGACCCAGTACTTC.

This clonotype appeared once. This chain joins TRBV30 and TRBJ2-3, with D perhaps matching TRBD1 or TRBD2 (5 bases each). The V end was cut by 4 bases, the J end by 2 bases, with 13 bases between. CDR1 is GTSNPN and CDR2 is SVGIG in the germline V gene (reference sequence). CDR3 size: 14 residues. The DNA of the CDR3 is TGTGCCTGGAATGGGGACCGATTCACAGATACGCAGTATTTT. Residues: CAWNGDRFTDTQYF.

The chain links TRBV7-6 to TRBJ1-5; 7 bases align to TRBD1. The CDR3 loop spans 16 amino acids. With V trimmed by 5 bases and J by 5 bases, 12 bases remained unmatched. The V gene's germline CDR1 is SGHVS and CDR2 FNYEAQ. DNA of the CDR3: TGTGCCAGCAGCGAGGGACCGACAGGGATCTATCAGCCCCAGCATTTT. Its protein is CASSEGPTGIYQPQHF. Variable domain in full (rest from reference TRBV7-6 and TRBJ1-5): GAGVSQSPRYKVTKRGQDVALRCDPISGHVSLYWYRQALGQGPEFLTYFNYEAQQDKSGLPNDRFSAERPEGSISTLTIQRTEQRDSAMYRCASSEGPTGIYQPQHFGDGTRLSIL.

As concerns this clonotype: At one of its ends the junction is not consistent with the germline gene, which may arise from a read error. The V gene is TRBV4-3, the J gene TRBJ1-2; maybe TRBD1 (5 bases). In germline, CDR1 is LGHNA, CDR2 YSLEER. There are 14 residues in the CDR3. The CDR3 nucleotides read TGCGCCCGCAGCCAAGATGGGACCGCCTATGGCTACACCTTC. Translating gives CARSQDGTAYGYTF.

J is TRBJ1-2 and V is TRBV14; D unclear. CDR3 size: 14 residues. V was trimmed by 5 bases and J by 0 bases, leaving 10 bases between them. The germline gives CDR1 SGHDN, CDR2 FVKESK. The CDR3 DNA sequence: TGTGCCAGCAGCGCGAGGTTAGCTAACTATGGCTACACCTTC. Translation gives CASSARLANYGYTF.

This clonotype was counted a few times. The rearrangement links TRBV20-1 to TRBJ1-2; 7 bases map to TRBD1. After removal of 5 bases from V and 5 bases from J, the junction contained 8 bases not matched to a gene. The CDR3 runs 13 residues. Germline CDR1 DFQATT, CDR2 SNEGSKA (reference sequence). CDR3 bases: TGCAGTGCTTCAGGGGGACATTGGTATGGCTACACCTTC. Translation: CSASGGHWYGYTF.

The chain uses TRBV3-1 and TRBJ2-1, with 8 bases fitting TRBD2. The CDR3 has 15 amino acids. Germline CDR1 LGHDT, CDR2 YNNKEL (reference sequence). The V gene end was trimmed by 2 bases and the J gene end by 7 bases; junction bases not matched to a gene: 7. The CDR3 loop reads CASSQYGGVGNEQFF. DNA for the CDR3: TGTGCCAGCAGCCAATACGGGGGGGTGGGGAATGAGCAGTTCTTC.

The CDR3 DNA is TGTGCCAGCAGCTTTTATGGGGATAGGACCACAGATACGCAGTATTTT. Its translation is CASSFYGDRTTDTQYF. The gene calls are TRBV5-6 and TRBJ2-3, with unresolved D. Deletions cut 2 bases from V and 2 bases from J, with 15 bases between. Germline assignment: CDR1 SGHDT and CDR2 YYEEEE. The CDR3 loop spans 16 amino acids.

This chain joins TRBV6-2 or TRBV6-3 and TRBJ2-5; no clear D. Near its end, the DNA agrees better with TRBJ2-7, so the J call may be wrong. The CDR3 loop spans 14 amino acids. Germline CDR1 is MNHEY and CDR2 is SVGEGT. CDR3 region: CASSEPPLSYEQYF. CDR3 nucleotides: TGTGCCAGCAGCGAACCACCCCTAAGCTACGAGCAGTACTTC.

This chain uses TRBV4-3 with TRBJ2-1; 7 bases align to TRBD1. CDR1 and CDR2 from the germline V gene are LGHNA and YSLEER. There are 16 residues in the CDR3. J was trimmed by 1 base and V by 4 bases; bases with no gene match: 7. The CDR3 nucleotides read TGCGCCAGCAGCCTTTTCGACAGGGATTCCTACAATGAGCAGTTCTTC. Protein sequence: CASSLFDRDSYNEQFF.

The chain has TRBV3-1 and TRBJ1-2; D is unresolved. CDR1 is LGHDT and CDR2 is YNNKEL in the germline V gene (reference sequence). The CDR3 has 15 residues. Trimming removed 5 bases at V and 0 bases at J, with 13 bases between. The CDR3, as DNA: TGTGCCAGCAGCGGACGAGACACCACTAACTATGGCTACACCTTC. Protein sequence: CASSGRDTTNYGYTF.

The chain recombines TRBV7-6 with TRBJ2-1; 9 bases agree with TRBD2. The CDR3 contains 18 residues. Germline V CDR1 and CDR2: SGHVS, FNYEAQ. Trimming removed 0 bases from V and 0 bases from J; junction bases left unmatched: 6. The chain's CDR3 is CASSLASGGLSSYNEQFF. The DNA of the CDR3 is TGTGCCAGCAGCTTAGCTAGCGGGGGCCTCAGCTCCTACAATGAGCAGTTCTTC.

The rearrangement joins TRBV5-6 to TRBJ2-1, with TRBD2 matching over 10 bases. The CDR3 is 15 amino acids. The V gene's germline CDR1 is SGHDT and CDR2 YYEEEE. Trimming cost V 1 base and J 8 bases; bases outside gene matches: 6. The CDR3: CASSLTSGVYYEQFF. The CDR3 DNA is TGTGCCAGCAGCTTGACTAGCGGGGTTTACTATGAGCAGTTCTTC.

The chain carries TRBV12-3 or TRBV12-4 and TRBJ2-2; 11 bases are shared with TRBD1. The CDR3 spans 16 residues. Unmatched junction bases numbered 3, after V lost 3 bases and J lost 3 bases. In DNA, the CDR3 is TGTGCCAGCAGTTTGGACAGGGGGCGGGACACCGGGGAGCTGTTTTTT. It encodes CASSLDRGRDTGELFF.

The J gene is TRBJ2-3, the V gene TRBV6-2 or TRBV6-3; D remains ambiguous. V lost 7 bases and J 4 bases, leaving 12 bases between the germline ends. Germline CDR1 reads MNHEY; CDR2 reads SVGEGT. The CDR3 spans 13 residues. The CDR3 nucleotides are TGTGCCAGCATGGGTCTAACGGCAGATACGCAGTATTTT. Translation gives CASMGLTADTQYF.

The J gene is TRBJ1-5, the V gene TRBV5-1, with D unresolved. Trimming removed 4 bases from V and 0 bases from J, with 14 bases in between. The CDR3 has 16 residues. The germline gives CDR1 SGHRS, CDR2 YFSETQ. The CDR3 DNA is TGCGCCAGCAGCCCTGACGGGCGTTATAGCAATCAGCCCCAGCATTTT. Translation: CASSPDGRYSNQPQHF.

J is TRBJ2-7 and V is TRBV4-3, with 13 bases lining up with TRBD2. Unmatched junction bases numbered 1, after V lost 3 bases and J lost 2 bases. The germline V gene encodes CDR1 LGHNA and CDR2 YSLEER. This CDR3 comprises 15 residues. DNA for the CDR3: TGCGCCAGCAGCCACGGGACTAGCGGGGCCTACGAGCAGTACTTC. It yields the protein CASSHGTSGAYEQYF.

This sequence joins TRBV6-5 and TRBJ2-1; the D is unclear. The CDR3 is 17 amino acids. From germline, CDR1 is MNHEY and CDR2 SVGAGI. Trimming pared 4 bases from V and 0 bases from J, leaving 16 bases between. The CDR3 protein is CASSFHPTPSSYNEQFF. CDR3 sequence (DNA): TGTGCCAGCAGTTTTCACCCGACCCCTAGCTCCTACAATGAGCAGTTCTTC.

The rearrangement links TRBV7-3 to TRBJ2-7; 7 bases fit TRBD1. CDR3 length: 13 amino acids. Per germline, CDR1 SGHTA and CDR2 FQGTGA. Trimming removed 3 bases from V and 9 bases from J; junction bases left unmatched: 8. The CDR3 region is CASSFARGHPQYF. In DNA, the CDR3 is TGTGCCAGCAGCTTCGCTAGGGGGCACCCGCAGTACTTC.

The chain has TRBV4-2 and TRBJ2-5, with 9 bases aligning to TRBD1. Looked up from germline, CDR1 is LGHNA and CDR2 is YNFKEQ. The trim removed 4 bases at V and 5 bases at J, leaving 5 bases unmatched. The CDR3 contains 14 residues. In DNA form, the CDR3 reads TGTGCCAGCAGCCGGACAGGGGTTTTGGAGACCCAGTACTTC. Its translation: CASSRTGVLETQYF.

This clonotype was observed a few times. The V gene is TRBV14, the J gene TRBJ1-1; D not resolved. Germline assignment: CDR1 SGHDN and CDR2 FVKESK. The CDR3 runs to 14 residues. V lost 1 base and J 6 bases, leaving 12 bases between the germline ends. The CDR3, as DNA: TGTGCCAGCAGCCAAGCCGAGTTTATATCTGAAGCTTTCTTT. Protein product: CASSQAEFISEAFF.

The chain has TRBV5-6 and TRBJ2-4; 11 nucleotides match TRBD1. The J call is in doubt because the DNA end fits TRBJ2-7 better. The germline CDR1 and CDR2 sequences are SGHDT and YYEEEE. There are 14 residues in the CDR3. The CDR3 coding sequence is TGTGCCAGCAGCTGGGGGGACAGGGGGGTCGAGCAGTACTTC. It codes for CASSWGDRGVEQYF.